One T cell receptor (beta chain) is described in this entry. No antigen is known for it. Per germline, CDR1 GTSNPN and CDR2 SVGIG (reference sequence). The CDR3 sequence is 15 residues long. This sample was taken from a study of monozygotic twins with inflammatory bowel disease. Broader study findings: A distinction between different T cell subtypes was not possible.

TCRdb reprocessed the 5' RACE reads and reports one entry per CDR3 protein, with no DNA. The sample totals approximately 40,000 distinct CDR3 sequences; its top ten clones hold 5% to 6.5%. Sequenced: blood. This sequence was found in a human donor with ulcerative colitis or Crohn's disease, or a healthy co-twin of an affected twin (not recorded which). V and J are TRBV30 and TRBJ2-2; TCRdb calls TRBD2, which cannot be checked without DNA. CDR3 sequence: CAWRTSGRARGELFF. Drawing the rest from reference TRBV30 and TRBJ2-2, the complete variable domain is SQTIHQWPATLVQPVGSPLSLECTVEGTSNPNLYWYRQAAGRGLQLLFYSVGIGQISSEVPQNLSASRPQDRQFILSSKKLLLSDSGFYLCAWRTSGRARGELFFGEGSRLTVL.